This paragraph covers one T cell receptor (beta chain) sequence. Seattle's enrolled individuals joined amid active infection and were then monitored longitudinally. This sample is part of a study of blood T cell repertoires in COVID-19. Overall study context: Spain, Italy and the United States supplied samples that represented acute and convalescent COVID-19. Nucleic acid was either cDNA or gDNA, and it came from T cells, B-cell-depleted T cells, or PBMCs.

The data were produced by immunoSEQ multiplex PCR, yet TCRdb's version contains in-frame clones alone and is incomplete. The data show roughly 68,000 clones, roughly 91% seen once. The CDR3 runs 16 residues. J is TRBJ1-2 and V is TRBV21-1; the DNA was not used to check the table's D call, TRBD1. TRBV21-1 is a recognized pseudogene. This sequence was found in a man between 45 and 60 years old with COVID-19, enrolled during active disease. The specimen was peripheral blood. The DNA for the CDR3 is TGTGCCAGCAGCAAAGGTGGTACAGGGCAGGGCTATGGCTACACCTTC. Encoded protein: CASSKGGTGQGYGYTF.